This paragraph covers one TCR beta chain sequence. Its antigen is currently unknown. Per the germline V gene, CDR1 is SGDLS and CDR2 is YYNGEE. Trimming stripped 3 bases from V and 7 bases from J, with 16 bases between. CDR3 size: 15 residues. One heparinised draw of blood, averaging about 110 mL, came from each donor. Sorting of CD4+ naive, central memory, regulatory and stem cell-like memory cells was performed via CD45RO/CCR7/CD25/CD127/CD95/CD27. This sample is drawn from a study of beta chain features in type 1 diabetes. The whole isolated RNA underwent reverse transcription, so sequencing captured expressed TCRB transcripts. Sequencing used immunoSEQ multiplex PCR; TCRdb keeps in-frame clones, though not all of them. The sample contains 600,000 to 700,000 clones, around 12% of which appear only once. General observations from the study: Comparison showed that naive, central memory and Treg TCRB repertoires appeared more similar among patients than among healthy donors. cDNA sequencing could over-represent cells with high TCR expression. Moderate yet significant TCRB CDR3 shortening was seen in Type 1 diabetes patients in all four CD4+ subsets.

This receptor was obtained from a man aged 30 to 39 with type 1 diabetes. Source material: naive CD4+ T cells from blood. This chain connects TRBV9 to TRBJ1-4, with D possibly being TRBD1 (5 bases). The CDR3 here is CASSATGTLSEKLFF. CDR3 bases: TGTGCCAGCAGCGCGACCGGGACTTTGAGTGAAAAACTGTTTTTT.